The clone carrying this T cell receptor (beta chain) appeared a few times. Germline V gene data show CDR1 as SNHLY and CDR2 as FYNNEI. V gave up 7 bases and J gave up 7 bases; unmatched junction bases: 3. The CDR3 is 14 residues long. The record originates from a study of blood T cells in healthy people across ages. The draw of peripheral blood yielded approximately 10 milliliters from each donor. The authors ran a second PCR of about 7 to 11 cycles using a sample-barcoded 5' primer and a J-beta primer mix. Tagging of each cDNA molecule was performed by a template-switch adaptor with 12 random nucleotides. TCRdb passed the 5' RACE reads through MiXCR, listing each CDR3 protein once. The sample includes roughly 1.4 million distinct CDR3 sequences, around 55% of them seen just once.

The sequenced material came from blood. This clonotype was obtained from a man between 18 and 35 years old in good health. V is TRBV2 and J is TRBJ2-1; TRBD2 matches at 14 bases. CDR3 DNA: TGTGCCAGCACCGGGACTAGCGGGAGTAATGAGCAGTTCTTC. Residues: CASTGTSGSNEQFF.